This entry lists 19 T cell receptor beta chains sequenced from one sample in a study of cytomegalovirus exposure and HLA in healthy donors. PCR amplification relied on 60 Vbeta primers (plus 13 Jbeta primers). Assay: immunoSEQ multiplex PCR; the TCRdb copy retains only in-frame clones and omits some. The sample contains about 150,000 clones, 65% to 75% of which appear only once. Sequencing was done on a sample of PBMCs. The receptors derive from a man aged 18-30 years in good health and CMV-seronegative.

V and J are TRBV7-9 and TRBJ2-3; D remains ambiguous. Germline CDR1 reads SEHNR; CDR2 reads FQNEAQ (reference sequence). This CDR3 region has 11 residues. V was trimmed by 3 bases and J by 6 bases, leaving 4 bases between them. The CDR3 DNA sequence: TGTGCCAGCAGCTTCCCGGATACGCAGTATTTT. This translates into CASSFPDTQYF. Full variable domain (rest looked up from reference TRBV7-9 and TRBJ2-3): DTGVSQNPRHKITKRGQNVTFRCDPISEHNRLYWYRQTLGQGPEFLTYFQNEAQLEKSRLLSDRFSAERPKGSFSTLEIQRTEQGDSAMYLCASSFPDTQYFGPGTRLTVL.

This clone was seen a single time. The chain employs TRBV5-5 and TRBJ2-7; TRBD1 matches 7 bases. CDR3 length: 15 residues. V was pared by 0 bases and J by 2 bases, with 5 bases of the junction left unmatched. Germline CDR1 is SGHKS and CDR2 is YYEKEE (reference sequence). CDR3 nucleotide sequence: TGTGCCAGCAGCTTGGAGGCAGGGGGTGCCTACGAGCAGTACGTC. Translated: CASSLEAGGAYEQYV.

This clone was counted between two and nine times. The V call is TRBV19, the J call TRBJ2-1; 8 bases match TRBD2. Germline trimming cut 7 bases from V and 5 bases from J; bases unmatched to any gene: 10. The CDR3 contains 15 residues. Germline V lookup: CDR1 LNHDA, CDR2 SQIVND (reference sequence). This CDR3 reads CASTRSGGLHNEQFF. As DNA, the CDR3 is TGTGCCAGTACTCGTTCGGGGGGGCTCCACAATGAGCAGTTCTTC.

V is TRBV5-5 and J is TRBJ2-3, with 7 bases lining up with TRBD1. V gave up 3 bases and J gave up 4 bases; unmatched junction bases: 14. This CDR3 has 17 amino acids. Germline loops: CDR1 SGHKS, CDR2 YYEKEE (reference sequence). The CDR3 is CASSSWLQGSQADTQYF. For the CDR3, the DNA is TGTGCCAGCAGCTCATGGTTACAGGGGTCCCAGGCAGATACGCAGTATTTT.

The gene calls are TRBV5-1 and TRBJ2-5, with a possible D match to TRBD2 (5 bases). Trimming removed 6 bases at V and 2 bases at J, with 14 bases between. CDR1 is SGHRS, CDR2 YFSETQ, per germline. This CDR3 region has 14 residues. The CDR3 protein is CASTASAEQETQYF. DNA for the CDR3: TGCGCCAGCACCGCGTCAGCGGAGCAAGAGACCCAGTACTTC.

This chain uses TRBV6-1 with TRBJ2-5; 7 bases agree with TRBD1. The CDR3 is made up of 15 amino acids. Germline CDR1 is MNHNS and CDR2 is SASEGT. The V and J ends lost 4 bases and 1 base, in that order; junction bases with no gene match: 6. In DNA, the CDR3 is TGTGCCAGCAGTGTCTATTCAGGGGGCCAAGAGACCCAGTACTTC. It is translated as CASSVYSGGQETQYF.

The J gene is TRBJ2-1, the V gene TRBV7-9; 11 nucleotides match TRBD2. V lost 5 bases, J lost 8 bases, and 8 bases stayed unmatched. Germline V gene sequence: CDR1 SEHNR, CDR2 FQNEAQ (reference sequence). This CDR3 has 15 residues. CDR3 DNA: TGTGCCAGCAGCCTAACTAGCGGGGGCCCAGATGAGCAGTTCTTC. It yields the protein CASSLTSGGPDEQFF.

This CDR3 is CASSPRGRYGYGYTF. The CDR3 nucleotides are TGTGCCAGCAGTCCCAGGGGGCGCTATGGCTATGGCTACACCTTC. This chain links TRBV28 with TRBJ1-2; 8 bases line up with TRBD1. Trimming cost V 5 bases and J 4 bases; bases outside gene matches: 9. Germline loops: CDR1 MDHEN, CDR2 SYDVKM. There are 15 residues in the CDR3.

V and J are TRBV7-6 and TRBJ1-2; D is perhaps TRBD1 (6 bases). CDR3 length: 15 residues. Per germline, CDR1 SGHVS and CDR2 FNYEAQ. V lost 4 bases and J lost 4, with 16 bases in between. The CDR3 region is CASSSGQYPGYGYTF. The CDR3 DNA reads TGTGCCAGCAGCTCAGGACAGTACCCTGGCTATGGCTACACCTTC.

The CDR3: CASSPRQGTDTQYF. The CDR3 DNA reads TGTGCCAGCAGCCCTCGACAGGGAACAGATACGCAGTATTTT. The chain couples TRBV5-4 to TRBJ2-3; the match to TRBD1 covers 7 bases. The CDR3 extends over 14 amino acids. V lost 4 bases and J lost 3; bases outside the gene matches: 5. The germline CDR1 and CDR2 sequences are SGHNT and YYREEE (reference sequence).

This clone has just a few counts. The chain employs TRBV7-6 and TRBJ2-2, with TRBD2 matching 8 bases. The V and J ends lost 5 bases and 6 bases, in that order; junction bases with no gene match: 11. The length of the CDR3 is 16 residues. Germline CDR1 is SGHVS and CDR2 is FNYEAQ. The CDR3 nucleotides read TGTGCCAGCAGCCCAGAGGCCGGGGGGGCCGCCGGGGAGCTGTTTTTT. Its protein product is CASSPEAGGAAGELFF. The complete variable domain, with remaining parts taken from reference TRBV7-6 and TRBJ2-2, reads GAGVSQSPRYKVTKRGQDVALRCDPISGHVSLYWYRQALGQGPEFLTYFNYEAQQDKSGLPNDRFSAERPEGSISTLTIQRTEQRDSAMYRCASSPEAGGAAGELFFGEGSRLTVL.

V usage is TRBV10-1 and J usage is TRBJ1-2, with 7 bases fitting TRBD1. The ends lost 4 bases at V and 4 bases at J; junction bases unmatched: 9. The CDR3 spans 15 residues. CDR1 WNHNN and CDR2 SYGVQD come from the germline V gene (reference sequence). Here the CDR3 reads CASSALDRKPYGYTF. CDR3 nucleotide sequence: TGCGCCAGCAGTGCCTTGGACAGGAAACCCTATGGCTACACCTTC.

DNA of the CDR3: TGTGCCAGTAGTAGCACAGGGGATAATTCCTACGAGCAGTACTTC. This translates into CASSSTGDNSYEQYF. The chain is built from TRBV19 and TRBJ2-7, with TRBD1 identical over 7 bases. Looked up from germline, CDR1 is LNHDA and CDR2 is SQIVND (reference sequence). V was pared by 4 bases and J by 1 base, with 7 bases of the junction left unmatched. This CDR3 contains 15 residues.

In its sample, this clone was seen a few times. The CDR3 sequence is CASSSHGTGGFGNTIYF. The CDR3 region has the DNA TGTGCCAGCAGTTCTCACGGGACAGGTGGTTTTGGAAACACCATATATTTT. V and J are TRBV5-5 and TRBJ1-3, with 8 nucleotides matching TRBD1. With 5 bases clipped from V and 3 bases from J, the junction kept 13 bases outside the gene matches. The length of the CDR3 is 17 residues. Germline V gives CDR1 SGHKS, CDR2 YYEKEE (reference sequence).

This rearrangement joins TRBV7-8 to TRBJ2-7; D may be TRBD2 (6 bases). Trimming pared 6 bases from V and 3 bases from J, leaving 12 bases between. From germline, CDR1 is SGHVS and CDR2 FQNEAQ. This CDR3 spans 13 amino acids. CDR3 sequence: CASSLGGFYEQYV. CDR3 DNA: TGTGCCAGCAGTTTGGGGGGTTTCTACGAGCAGTACGTC.

The chain combines TRBV7-8 with TRBJ1-5; TRBD1 is a possible D gene (5 bases). The CDR3 extends over 17 amino acids. Trimming took off 5 bases at V and 1 base at J, with 18 bases between the two ends. Per germline, CDR1 SGHVS and CDR2 FQNEAQ. The CDR3 sequence is CASSQLPAGPSNQPQHF. The CDR3 region has the DNA TGTGCCAGCAGCCAGCTCCCGGCAGGGCCGAGCAATCAGCCCCAGCATTTT.

This chain uses TRBV7-9 with TRBJ1-1; D possibly corresponds to TRBD1 (5 bases). CDR3 length: 14 residues. V gave up 5 bases and J gave up 1 base, with 11 bases separating them. Germline V gene sequence: CDR1 SEHNR, CDR2 FQNEAQ (reference sequence). As DNA, the CDR3 is TGTGCCAGCAGCAGGGGTGTGCGGAACACTGAAGCTTTCTTT. It translates to CASSRGVRNTEAFF.

The gene calls are TRBV19 and TRBJ2-5; D possibly corresponds to TRBD2 (6 bases). The DNA end lines up better with TRBJ2-7; the J call may be wrong. The CDR3 sequence is 15 residues long. Germline loops: CDR1 LNHDA, CDR2 SQIVND (reference sequence). The CDR3 spells CASSNADWGLYEQYF. For the CDR3, the DNA is TGTGCCAGTTCGAATGCTGACTGGGGACTCTACGAGCAGTACTTC.

This chain links TRBV10-2 with TRBJ1-4; the D gene is possibly TRBD1 (6 bases). Germline V gene sequence: CDR1 WSHSY, CDR2 SAAADI. This CDR3 is 14 amino acids long. V lost 6 bases and J 5 bases, leaving 13 bases between the germline ends. CDR3 sequence reads: CASSNRVPNEKLFF. In nucleotides, the CDR3 is TGCGCCAGCAGCAACAGGGTACCAAATGAAAAACTGTTTTTT.